This entry concerns a single T cell receptor beta chain. There are many counts of this clonotype. No cognate antigen has been identified for it. The record has no base qualities; no much larger clone is one base away. The record originates from a study of T-cell reconstitution after alpha-beta-depleted transplantation in children (dated by TCRdb to 2015 to 2016). For the study in its entirety: Using TCR repertoire profiling, the study followed T-cell immune reconstitution in a quantitative way in children after TCRalphabeta/CD19-depleted allogeneic hematopoietic cell transplantation. General conclusions and limits of the study: The apparently early alphabetaT-cell count recovery about two months after transplant was reportedly dependent on only several hundred rapidly expanded clones derived from non-depleted graft cells. The frequencies of hyperexpanded clones fell over the following months, and after one year, T-cell counts and TCRbeta diversity were mostly attributed to newly produced T cells. In some patients, high TCRbeta diversity at day 60 was attributed to recipient T cells and intrathymic progenitors that had survived conditioning.

The treatment or condition label on this specimen signifies: allogeneic hematopoietic cell transplantation with graft depleted of TCRalphabeta T cells and CD19 B cells. Transplant recipients were children who received TCRalphabeta/CD19-depleted allogeneic hematopoietic cell grafts. Preparation of the library involved PCR. Reads for this sample came from an Illumina HiSeq 2500. To normalize quantification of the TCRbeta repertoire, the TCR libraries were built with molecular barcoding that relied on unique molecular identifiers. Through fastp at Q25 and MiXCR, TCRdb rebuilt clones from the public reads, retaining in-frame beta chains. CDR3 protein sequences are deduplicated, and each keeps its most common genes and DNA. The sample includes 95,000 to 150,000 distinct CDR3 sequences, with 20% to 25% observed a single time. The ten largest make up under 12% of the sample. The CDR3 sequence holds 15 residues, the cysteine and phenylalanine included. The only DNA kept is the CDR3, 45 bases in frame from the first base. Trimming takes 1 base off V and 0 bases off J; junction bases not matched to a gene: 0. CDR1 and CDR2 are read off the germline V gene (reference sequence) as LGHDT and YNNKEL.

The chain is assembled from TRBV3-1 and TRBJ2-3, with 8 central nucleotides matching TRBD2. Sequencing was performed on PBMCs, mostly from graft donor cells, taken 180 days after TCRalphabeta/CD19-depleted stem cell transplant. The sequence derives from a male patient between 2 and 10 years old who had a stem cell transplant for chronic granulomatous disease, so the T cells may come from the graft donor. The CDR3: CASSQAGGSTDTQYF. The sequenced DNA: TGTGCCAGCAGCCAAGCGGGAGGGAGCACAGATACGCAGTATTTT.